The 32 T cell receptor beta chains below were found in one sample sequenced in a study of OX40 agonist ivuxolimab in advanced cancers. TCRdb's copy holds only in-frame clones and misses some; the assay was immunoSEQ multiplex PCR. This sample has 60,000 to 95,000 clones, with about 92% found just once. The sample was CD4+ or CD8+ T cells sorted from blood, taken in a trial of the OX40 agonist ivuxolimab. The receptor set was obtained from an adult with an advanced solid tumor such as melanoma, head and neck, liver or kidney cancer.

The V gene is TRBV4-2, the J gene TRBJ2-1; 7 positions agree with TRBD2. The CDR3 contains 15 residues. CDR1 LGHNA and CDR2 YNFKEQ come from the germline V gene. Losses at the gene ends were 0 bases for V and 9 bases for J; bases not matched to a gene: 8. The CDR3 DNA sequence: TGTGCCAGCAGCCAAGAGGGAGGGCCCCTAGGTGAGCAGTTCTTC. It specifies CASSQEGGPLGEQFF.

The table lists this clone with a count of one. The chain has TRBV7-2 and TRBJ1-5; possibly TRBD1 for D (6 bases). This CDR3 spans 14 amino acids. Germline-derived CDR1 and CDR2 are SGHTA and FQGNSA. Deletions cut 1 base from V and 3 bases from J, with 7 bases between. The CDR3 region is CASSLEGHNQPQHF. In DNA form, the CDR3 reads TGTGCCAGCAGCTTAGAGGGACACAATCAGCCCCAGCATTTT.

This clone has only a few counts. The chain couples TRBV18 to TRBJ1-5, with 8 bases that match TRBD1. The CDR3 extends over 15 amino acids. V shed 4 bases, J shed 1 base, and the junction held 3 bases outside the gene matches. In germline, CDR1 is KGHSH, CDR2 LQKENI. In DNA, the CDR3 is TGTGCCAGCTCACGGACAGGGATGAGCAATCAGCCCCAGCATTTT. This codes for CASSRTGMSNQPQHF. The full variable domain, rest sourced from reference TRBV18 and TRBJ1-5, is NAGVMQNPRHLVRRRGQEARLRCSPMKGHSHVYWYRQLPEEGLKFMVYLQKENIIDESGMPKERFSAEFPKEGPSILRIQQVVRGDSAAYFCASSRTGMSNQPQHFGDGTRLSIL.

The CDR3 DNA follows: TGTGCCAGCAGTTTAAACACCGGGGAGCTGTTTTTT. This translates into CASSLNTGELFF. The chain has TRBV27 and TRBJ2-2; D is undetermined. Deletions cut 2 bases from V and 2 bases from J, with 0 bases between. Germline V gene lookup returns CDR1 MNHEY and CDR2 SMNVEV (reference sequence). CDR3 length: 12 residues.

V and J are TRBV6-1 and TRBJ1-2; the D gene is possibly TRBD1 (5 bases). The germline gives CDR1 MNHNS, CDR2 SASEGT. Trimming removed 4 bases from V and 6 bases from J, with 12 bases in between. The CDR3 is made up of 13 amino acids. The CDR3 nucleotides read TGTGCCAGCAGTGCGTCCAGGGCAAATGGCTACACCTTC. Its translation is CASSASRANGYTF.

V usage is TRBV5-1 and J usage is TRBJ2-2, with 9 bases matching TRBD1. This CDR3 spans 15 amino acids. Germline trimming cut 1 base from V and 6 bases from J; bases unmatched to any gene: 4. Germline CDR1 and CDR2: SGHRS and YFSETQ. Written as DNA, the CDR3 is TGCGCCAGCAGCTTGTGGACAGGGGAGTCCGGGGAGCTGTTTTTT. This codes for CASSLWTGESGELFF.

This chain joins TRBV10-3 and TRBJ2-1; TRBD2 aligns across 8 bases. Germline V gene data show CDR1 as ENHRY and CDR2 as SYGVKD. The CDR3 contains 15 residues. The J segment lost 3 bases and the V segment lost 2 bases, leaving 3 bases of the junction unmatched. The DNA of the CDR3 is TGTGCCATCAGTGAGGCACTAGCGGACTACAATGAGCAGTTCTTC. It is translated as CAISEALADYNEQFF.

The rearrangement joins TRBV27 to TRBJ2-4; 7 nucleotides align to TRBD1. Germline CDR1 is MNHEY and CDR2 is SMNVEV (reference sequence). V was clipped by 3 bases and J by 0 bases; unmatched bases: 5. This CDR3 has 16 residues. The CDR3 is CASSFGQGVAKNIQYF. The CDR3 bases are TGTGCCAGCAGTTTCGGGCAGGGGGTAGCCAAAAACATTCAGTACTTC.

This chain joins TRBV19 and TRBJ2-2, with 7 bases matching TRBD1. CDR3 size: 16 residues. The germline V gene encodes CDR1 LNHDA and CDR2 SQIVND (reference sequence). V trimming: 7 bases; J trimming: 4 bases; junction bases outside the gene matches: 12. The CDR3 region is CASIKNPAGGTGELFF. For the CDR3, the DNA is TGTGCCAGTATAAAGAACCCGGCAGGGGGCACCGGGGAGCTGTTTTTT.

The chain combines TRBV30 with TRBJ2-5; 9 bases agree with TRBD2. The germline V gene encodes CDR1 GTSNPN and CDR2 SVGIG (reference sequence). CDR3 size: 14 residues. The V gene end was trimmed by 0 bases and the J gene end by 7 bases; junction bases not matched to a gene: 6. The CDR3 region is CAWSVLVAGVTQYF. CDR3 nucleotide sequence: TGTGCCTGGAGTGTCTTAGTAGCGGGAGTGACCCAGTACTTC.

The rearrangement joins TRBV9 to TRBJ2-1; D gene uncertain. The germline V gene has CDR1 SGDLS and CDR2 YYNGEE. Trimming stripped 0 bases from V and 6 bases from J, with 13 bases between. The CDR3 is 15 amino acids. CDR3 sequence: CASSVEGSLGNEQFF. The CDR3 DNA sequence: TGTGCCAGCAGCGTAGAAGGTAGTTTGGGCAATGAGCAGTTCTTC.

A single count supports this clone. The chain has TRBV15 and TRBJ2-3, with D perhaps matching TRBD2 (6 bases). The CDR3 extends over 16 amino acids. Trimming took 0 bases from V and 1 from J, leaving 11 bases between them. The germline V gene has CDR1 LNHNV and CDR2 YYDKDF (reference sequence). CDR3 region: CATSRDYWEGTDTQYF. In DNA form, the CDR3 reads TGTGCCACCAGCAGAGATTATTGGGAGGGCACAGATACGCAGTATTTT.

The chain links TRBV27 to TRBJ1-2; D remains ambiguous. Trimming removed 6 bases from V and 8 bases from J, with 16 bases in between. Germline lookup yields CDR1 MNHEY and CDR2 SMNVEV (reference sequence). The CDR3 length is 13 residues. Here the CDR3 DNA reads TGTGCCAGCAGCCAAAATGGGGTTGGGGGCTACACCTTC. It encodes CASSQNGVGGYTF.

J is TRBJ1-2 and V is TRBV28; D perhaps matches TRBD1 (6 bases). This CDR3 contains 14 residues. From germline, CDR1 is MDHEN and CDR2 SYDVKM. V was clipped by 6 bases and J by 4 bases, with 15 bases between them. CDR3 nucleotides: TGTGCCAGCAGGACAGGACGTCCGCCCTATGGCTACACCTTC. Translating gives CASRTGRPPYGYTF.

This chain joins TRBV10-3 and TRBJ2-5; D is uncertain. Germline values: CDR1 ENHRY, CDR2 SYGVKD. V was shortened by 0 bases and J by 5 bases, with 13 bases between the two germline ends. This CDR3 spans 15 amino acids. CDR3 nucleotide sequence: TGTGCCATCAGTGAGTCTGGTGCTACTCTGGAGACCCAGTACTTC. Amino acid sequence: CAISESGATLETQYF.

The rearrangement joins TRBV5-1 to TRBJ1-2, with D hard to call. Germline-derived CDR1 and CDR2 are SGHRS and YFSETQ. This CDR3 region has 12 residues. The V gene lost 0 bases and the J gene lost 9 bases, with 9 bases spanning the gap. The CDR3 here is CASSLAGTSYTF. CDR3 nucleotides: TGCGCCAGCAGCTTGGCAGGCACCAGCTACACCTTC.

The genes are TRBV30 and TRBJ2-2, with unresolved D. CDR3 length: 14 amino acids. Germline values: CDR1 GTSNPN, CDR2 SVGIG (reference sequence). The germline V and J ends were trimmed by 4 bases and 5 bases, with 14 bases remaining between them. CDR3 DNA: TGTGCCTGGACTCACCCCTGGCGGACCGGGGAGCTGTTTTTT. Its translation is CAWTHPWRTGELFF.

J is TRBJ2-3 and V is TRBV5-1; D gene ambiguous. Germline CDR1 is SGHRS and CDR2 is YFSETQ. The CDR3 extends over 15 amino acids. Trimming removed 0 bases from V and 2 bases from J, with 10 bases in between. CDR3 amino acids: CASSLAGGYTDTQYF. For the CDR3, the DNA is TGCGCCAGCAGCTTGGCGGGCGGATACACAGATACGCAGTATTTT.

CDR3 region: CASNMAASTDTQYF. The CDR3 DNA sequence: TGCGCCAGCAATATGGCGGCGAGCACAGATACGCAGTATTTT. The V gene is TRBV5-1, the J gene TRBJ2-3; unclear D gene. Trimming removed 6 bases from V and 0 bases from J, with 11 bases in between. CDR1 and CDR2 (germline): SGHRS, YFSETQ. The length of the CDR3 is 14 residues.

The chain employs TRBV7-2 and TRBJ2-5; 12 bases line up with TRBD2. This CDR3 comprises 16 residues. Germline V gene sequence: CDR1 SGHTA, CDR2 FQGNSA. V dropped 5 bases and J dropped 7; count of bases not matched to a gene: 11. The CDR3 nucleotides read TGTGCCAGCAGCACAAAGCTAGCGGGGGGGCGGGGGACCCAGTACTTC. Translated, it gives CASSTKLAGGRGTQYF.

This rearrangement joins TRBV29-1 to TRBJ2-1, with 11 bases aligning to TRBD2. Germline CDR1 and CDR2: SQVTM and ANQGSEA. The CDR3 contains 14 residues. V was clipped by 7 bases and J by 6 bases; unmatched bases: 8. CDR3 protein: CSATFSGRANEQFF. CDR3 DNA: TGCAGCGCTACCTTTAGCGGGAGGGCCAATGAGCAGTTCTTC.

The rearrangement links TRBV4-3 to TRBJ1-5; the D gene is possibly TRBD1 (6 bases). V was trimmed by 4 bases and J by 3 bases, leaving 10 bases between them. CDR1 and CDR2 from the germline V gene are LGHNA and YSLEER. This CDR3 contains 14 residues. CDR3 amino acids: CASSPWTDNQPQHF. The CDR3, as DNA: TGCGCCAGCAGCCCGTGGACAGACAATCAGCCCCAGCATTTT.

The rearrangement joins TRBV7-9 to TRBJ2-5; possible D gene TRBD2, 5 bases. CDR1 and CDR2 from the germline V gene are SEHNR and FQNEAQ (reference sequence). The CDR3 extends over 13 amino acids. V dropped 2 bases and J dropped 4 bases, with 8 bases sitting between them. CDR3 DNA sequence: TGTGCCAGCAGCTTAAATGGAGGAGAGACCCAGTACTTC. As protein: CASSLNGGETQYF.

This chain links TRBV15 with TRBJ2-7; 8 positions match TRBD1. V lost 2 bases and J lost 0; bases outside the gene matches: 3. CDR1 is LNHNV, CDR2 YYDKDF, per germline (reference sequence). CDR3 size: 15 residues. The chain's CDR3 is CATSRPGQDSYEQYF. The CDR3 DNA sequence: TGTGCCACCAGCAGACCGGGACAGGACTCCTACGAGCAGTACTTC.

Only one count was recorded for this clone. The chain uses TRBV7-6 and TRBJ2-3, with TRBD2 matching 7 bases. This CDR3 has 19 residues. Germline V lookup: CDR1 SGHVS, CDR2 FNYEAQ. With 1 base clipped from V and 6 bases from J, the junction kept 19 bases outside the gene matches. This CDR3 reads CASSLGLAGEEGRGDTQYF. CDR3 DNA sequence: TGTGCCAGCAGCTTAGGGCTTGCGGGGGAGGAGGGGCGAGGGGATACGCAGTATTTT.

The V gene is TRBV18, the J gene TRBJ1-4; D unresolved. Germline-derived CDR1 and CDR2 are KGHSH and LQKENI. The CDR3 covers 13 residues. V lost 6 bases and J 0 bases, leaving 5 bases between the germline ends. CDR3 protein: CASSPATNEKLFF. In DNA form, the CDR3 reads TGTGCCAGCTCCCCGGCAACTAATGAAAAACTGTTTTTT.

This chain uses TRBV27 with TRBJ1-1, with D hard to call. V was pared by 2 bases and J by 0 bases, with 7 bases between. From germline, CDR1 is MNHEY and CDR2 SMNVEV (reference sequence). The CDR3 spans 14 residues. CDR3 loop: CASSLAGMNTEAFF. The CDR3 DNA sequence: TGTGCCAGCAGTTTAGCAGGCATGAACACTGAAGCTTTCTTT.

This clone has a single count. V usage is TRBV7-2 and J usage is TRBJ2-5; TRBD2 is a possible D gene (7 bases). In germline, CDR1 is SGHTA, CDR2 FQGNSA. V was trimmed by 4 bases and J by 3 bases, leaving 18 bases between them. CDR3 size: 16 residues. CDR3 DNA: TGTGCCAGCAGCTCCCAACTGGGGGGGCAAGAAGAGACCCAGTACTTC. Translation: CASSSQLGGQEETQYF.

The chain is built from TRBV6-6 and TRBJ2-1; D might be TRBD1 (6 bases). This CDR3 is 15 amino acids long. V lost 8 bases to trimming and J lost 1 base, with 15 bases between them. CDR1 and CDR2 from the germline V gene are MNHNY and SVGAGI (reference sequence). The CDR3 sequence: CASVLGTPSYNEQFF. The CDR3 DNA follows: TGTGCCAGCGTACTCGGGACACCATCCTACAATGAGCAGTTCTTC.

This clone was observed a handful of times. This sequence joins TRBV11-2 and TRBJ1-4; D uncertain. CDR1 and CDR2 from the germline V gene are SGHAT and FQNNGV. With 6 bases removed from V and 7 bases from J, the gap between germline ends came to 18 bases. This CDR3 has 15 amino acids. In DNA, the CDR3 is TGTGCCAGCAGTACGGGGAACGGAGGTAGTGAAAAACTGTTTTTT. This sequence encodes CASSTGNGGSEKLFF.

This clone was counted only a few times. The chain has TRBV18 and TRBJ2-7; 7 nucleotides agree with TRBD2. Losses at the gene ends were 3 bases for V and 6 bases for J; bases not matched to a gene: 8. Germline V gene lookup returns CDR1 KGHSH and CDR2 LQKENI. The CDR3 has 14 amino acids. The CDR3 is CASSPALAAAEQYF. CDR3 bases: TGTGCCAGCTCACCGGCGCTAGCGGCCGCCGAGCAGTACTTC.

J is TRBJ2-4 and V is TRBV2; D gene ambiguous. Per germline, CDR1 SNHLY and CDR2 FYNNEI. CDR3 length: 16 residues. V shed 4 bases and J shed 0 bases, with 13 bases lying between them. CDR3 protein: CASSADPRRAKNIQYF. As DNA, the CDR3 is TGTGCCAGCAGTGCTGACCCGCGTAGAGCCAAAAACATTCAGTACTTC.